A single sample is the source of the 5 T cell receptor beta chains below, sequenced in a study of blood T cell repertoires in COVID-19. Repertoires were generated with immunoSEQ multiplex PCR, while TCRdb's copy carries only in-frame clones and drops some. Among fewer than 40,000 clones listed, about 88% were seen once. Input material: peripheral blood. The receptors shown here come from a man in his 70s with active COVID-19.

The rearrangement links TRBV19 to TRBJ2-1; 11 nucleotides match TRBD2. V shed 6 bases, J shed 6 bases, and the junction held 4 bases outside the gene matches. In germline, CDR1 is LNHDA, CDR2 SQIVND (reference sequence). The CDR3 is 14 residues long. The CDR3 nucleotides are TGTGCCAGTAGGGCTAGCGGGAGGTCCAATGAGCAGTTCTTC. Protein: CASRASGRSNEQFF.

The CDR3 region is CASSRLSTDTQYF. The CDR3 DNA is TGTGCCAGCTCAAGACTCAGCACAGATACGCAGTATTTT. This chain links TRBV18 with TRBJ2-3; no definite D call. Trimming pared 5 bases from V and 0 bases from J, leaving 6 bases between. The CDR3 extends over 13 amino acids. Germline V gene data show CDR1 as KGHSH and CDR2 as LQKENI.

The chain carries TRBV3-1 (or the pseudogene TRBV3-2) and TRBJ2-4; perhaps TRBD2 as D (6 bases). The CDR3 is 16 residues long. The germline V and J ends were trimmed by 2 bases and 7 bases, with 18 bases remaining between them. The germline CDR1 and CDR2 sequences are LGHDT and YNNKEL (reference sequence). DNA for the CDR3: TGTGCCAGCAGCCAAACGCGGCGGGGTTCCTTGAACATTCAGTACTTC. Protein product: CASSQTRRGSLNIQYF.

The chain links TRBV5-1 to TRBJ2-5, with D perhaps TRBD2 (5 bases). This CDR3 comprises 15 residues. CDR1 is SGHRS, CDR2 YFSETQ, per germline. The V end was cut by 3 bases, the J end by 3 bases, with 15 bases between. As DNA, the CDR3 is TGCGCCAGCAGCTCCTCCGGGGATAACGAAGAGACCCAGTACTTC. This codes for CASSSSGDNEETQYF.

The J gene is TRBJ2-7, the V gene TRBV21-1; the D call of TRBD2 is as the table states it, not checked on the DNA. TRBV21-1 is noted as a pseudogene. The CDR3 totals 15 residues. As DNA, the CDR3 is TGTGCCAGCAGCCCTCCCCGGGTCCCTAGGTACGAGCAGTACTTC. The encoded protein is CASSPPRVPRYEQYF.